These 28 T cell receptor beta chains originate from one sample sequenced in a study of cytomegalovirus exposure and HLA in healthy donors (dated by TCRdb to about 2017). Preparation of the library involved the immunoSEQ multiplex PCR assay. A mixture of 60 forward primers for TCR Vbeta segments and 13 reverse primers for TCR Jbeta segments was used in the multiplex PCR. TCRdb mirrors the immuneACCESS table, restricted to in-frame sequences. Some clones are absent from its copies; in checked studies, under half trace to an unresolved V gene, and the reason for the others is unknown. The sample table lists fewer than 120,000 clones, roughly three quarters of them with a count of one. The ten largest make up approximately 5.6% of the sample. The sample was PBMCs. Receptor source: a young man in good health and CMV-seropositive.

As to this clone: One junction end disagrees with the germline gene, perhaps due to a read error. The chain joins TRBV7-9 to TRBJ1-2, with D maybe TRBD1 (6 bases). The CDR3 spans 15 residues. Germline loops: CDR1 SEHNR, CDR2 FQNEAQ (reference sequence). CDR3 sequence: CSSSLETGGNYGYTF. DNA of the CDR3: TGTTCCAGCAGCTTGGAGACAGGCGGGAACTATGGCTACACCTTC.

This chain uses TRBV19 with TRBJ1-3; no reliable D call. Germline-derived CDR1 and CDR2 are LNHDA and SQIVND (reference sequence). The V gene lost 11 bases and the J gene lost 0 bases, with 11 bases spanning the gap. The CDR3 contains 13 residues. CDR3 amino acids: CACRLSSGNTIYF. In nucleotides, the CDR3 is TGTGCCTGCCGCCTGAGCTCTGGAAACACCATATATTTT.

A single count supports this clone. The chain employs TRBV7-9 and TRBJ2-2, with 10 bases lining up with TRBD1. The CDR3 length is 16 residues. J lost 4 bases, V lost 5 bases, and 7 bases had no gene match. Germline values: CDR1 SEHNR, CDR2 FQNEAQ (reference sequence). The CDR3 loop reads CASSATGTGVTGELFF. CDR3 bases: TGTGCCAGCAGCGCGACCGGGACAGGGGTCACCGGGGAGCTGTTTTTT.

This clone was seen a handful of times. The chain couples TRBV30 to TRBJ1-4; D remains unclear. The CDR3 covers 11 residues. V was cut by 0 bases and J by 8 bases, with 4 bases left in between. Per germline, CDR1 GTSNPN and CDR2 SVGIG (reference sequence). The CDR3 spells CAWSVSEKLFF. The CDR3 DNA sequence: TGTGCCTGGAGTGTGTCGGAAAAACTGTTTTTT.

The table lists this clone with a few counts. V usage is TRBV7-6 and J usage is TRBJ2-2; 9 bases fit TRBD1. Germline V gene data show CDR1 as SGHVS and CDR2 as FNYEAQ. The ends lost 1 base at V and 4 bases at J; junction bases unmatched: 4. The CDR3 totals 16 residues. The CDR3 nucleotides are TGTGCCAGCAGCTTAGACGGACAGGGGCCCACCGGGGAGCTGTTTTTT. The encoded protein is CASSLDGQGPTGELFF.

The gene calls are TRBV27 and TRBJ2-7, with a tentative D call TRBD1 (5 bases). The CDR3 runs 12 residues. V lost 2 bases and J 6 bases, leaving 8 bases between the germline ends. In germline, CDR1 is MNHEY, CDR2 SMNVEV (reference sequence). The CDR3 is CASSLNGAEQYF. The CDR3 DNA is TGTGCCAGCAGTTTAAATGGGGCCGAGCAGTACTTC.

V usage is TRBV7-8 and J usage is TRBJ1-6; 10 bases match TRBD1. The CDR3 sequence is 16 residues long. The ends lost 2 bases at V and 14 bases at J; junction bases unmatched: 12. Germline CDR1 is SGHVS and CDR2 is FQNEAQ. In DNA, the CDR3 is TGTGCCAGCAGCTTAAGTGGGGACAGGGGCTTAGGAGCCCTCCACTTT. Translated, it gives CASSLSGDRGLGALHF.

Remarks on this clone: One end of the junction does not line up with germline, which may come from a read error. This chain uses TRBV7-9 with TRBJ2-1, with 10 bases matching TRBD1. CDR3 size: 15 residues. Per the germline V gene, CDR1 is SEHNR and CDR2 is FQNEAQ (reference sequence). CDR3 loop: CSSSLDRGPNNEQFF. The CDR3 DNA reads as TGTTCCAGCAGCTTAGACAGGGGGCCAAACAATGAGCAGTTCTTC.

This clone was detected once. The rearrangement joins TRBV5-1 to TRBJ2-7; 12 bases fit TRBD2. V was pared by 3 bases and J by 0 bases, with 4 bases of the junction left unmatched. This CDR3 is 16 amino acids long. Looked up from germline, CDR1 is SGHRS and CDR2 is YFSETQ. The CDR3 reads CASSSLAGGTSYEQYF. CDR3 DNA: TGCGCCAGCAGCTCACTAGCGGGGGGCACCTCCTACGAGCAGTACTTC.

This clone appeared a few times. The J gene is TRBJ1-1, the V gene TRBV10-1, with 8 positions matching TRBD1. V shed 4 bases and J 2 bases; nucleotides not matched to a gene: 0. There are 13 residues in the CDR3. The germline CDR1 and CDR2 sequences are WNHNN and SYGVQD (reference sequence). CDR3 amino acids: CASSAGGNTEAFF. CDR3 coding DNA: TGCGCCAGCAGTGCAGGGGGCAACACTGAAGCTTTCTTT.

V and J are TRBV7-8 and TRBJ2-7; TRBD2 matches at 9 bases. V lost 4 bases to trimming and J lost 1 base; unmatched junction nucleotides: 2. Germline V CDR1 and CDR2: SGHVS, FQNEAQ. The CDR3 runs to 14 residues. The CDR3 is CASSWLAGSYEQYF. The CDR3 nucleotides read TGTGCCAGCAGCTGGCTAGCGGGGTCCTACGAGCAGTACTTC.

This sequence joins TRBV7-2 and TRBJ2-3; TRBD2 aligns across 8 bases. CDR1 is SGHTA, CDR2 FQGNSA, per germline. The CDR3 consists of 13 residues. The V segment lost 5 bases and the J segment 5 bases; nucleotides outside the gene matches: 3. CDR3 region: CASSTGGLDTQYF. The CDR3 DNA is TGTGCCAGCAGCACGGGGGGGCTAGATACGCAGTATTTT.

The rearrangement links TRBV18 to TRBJ2-1; 7 bases line up with TRBD2. Germline V CDR1 and CDR2: KGHSH, LQKENI. The CDR3 loop spans 18 amino acids. After removal of 0 bases from V and 0 bases from J, the junction contained 8 bases not matched to a gene. The CDR3 DNA reads as TGTGCCAGCTCACCACCGGGATTCGGGGGGAGCTCCTACAATGAGCAGTTCTTC. Amino acid sequence: CASSPPGFGGSSYNEQFF.

In DNA form, the CDR3 reads TGTGCCAGCAGTCCGACCCCCGCCGACAGATTCTACAATGAGCAGTTCTTC. This encodes CASSPTPADRFYNEQFF. V gene TRBV2 combines with J gene TRBJ2-1; possible D gene TRBD1, 5 bases. The germline V and J ends were trimmed by 5 bases and 3 bases, with 20 bases remaining between them. This CDR3 comprises 17 residues. The germline V gene encodes CDR1 SNHLY and CDR2 FYNNEI.

This rearrangement joins TRBV4-2 to TRBJ2-1, with D maybe TRBD2 (6 bases). There are 18 residues in the CDR3. The germline V gene has CDR1 LGHNA and CDR2 YNFKEQ. The germline V and J ends were trimmed by 1 base and 7 bases, with 23 bases remaining between them. For the CDR3, the DNA is TGTGCCAGCAGCCAAGTGGTAGCCCGCGGGAAAACCAGGAATGAGCAGTTCTTC. Translating gives CASSQVVARGKTRNEQFF.

V is TRBV6-5 and J is TRBJ2-1; D is ambiguous. This CDR3 is 13 amino acids long. Trimming shortened V by 4 bases and J by 5 bases, and 9 bases separated the two germline ends. CDR1 and CDR2 from the germline V gene are MNHEY and SVGAGI. This CDR3 is CASSFKQHNEQFF. The CDR3 DNA reads TGTGCCAGCAGTTTTAAACAGCACAATGAGCAGTTCTTC.

The rearrangement joins TRBV6-1 to TRBJ1-2, with TRBD1 as a possible D gene (5 bases). There are 12 residues in the CDR3. V was shortened by 4 bases and J by 3 bases, with 6 bases between the two germline ends. Germline V CDR1 and CDR2: MNHNS, SASEGT. The CDR3 spells CASSARDYGYTF. CDR3 sequence (DNA): TGTGCCAGCAGTGCCAGGGACTATGGCTACACCTTC.

With respect to this clone: The same CDR3 is also encoded by other DNA sequences in this sample. This chain uses TRBV6-4 with TRBJ2-1, with 12 bases lining up with TRBD2. The ends lost 2 bases at V and 4 bases at J; junction bases unmatched: 0. CDR1 is MRHNA, CDR2 SNTAGT, per germline. CDR3 length equals 15 residues. For the CDR3, the DNA is TGTGCCAGCAGTGACACTAGCGGGGGGTACAATGAGCAGTTCTTC. This sequence encodes CASSDTSGGYNEQFF.

This rearrangement joins TRBV10-3 to TRBJ2-1, with D perhaps TRBD1 (5 bases). CDR3 length: 16 residues. V gave up 0 bases and J gave up 5 bases, with 14 bases separating them. Germline assignment: CDR1 ENHRY and CDR2 SYGVKD. CDR3 in amino acids: CAISESRGPPNNEQFF. The DNA for the CDR3 is TGTGCCATCAGTGAGTCAAGGGGCCCTCCAAACAATGAGCAGTTCTTC.

This clone was found once. The chain carries TRBV5-8 and TRBJ2-2; D is unresolved. V shed 4 bases and J shed 6 bases, with 22 bases lying between them. Germline V gene data show CDR1 as SGHTS and CDR2 as YDEGEE. CDR3 length: 17 residues. The CDR3 nucleotides are TGTGCCAGCAGCCTGGGCCGAGATACAGCACTCGCCGGGGAGCTGTTTTTT. This translates into CASSLGRDTALAGELFF.

This clone was observed a few times. The rearrangement links TRBV11-2 to TRBJ1-6; perhaps TRBD1 as D (5 bases). Looked up from germline, CDR1 is SGHAT and CDR2 is FQNNGV. With 3 bases removed from V and 9 bases from J, the gap between germline ends came to 9 bases. The length of the CDR3 is 13 residues. The CDR3 reads CASSFGGSSPLHF. The CDR3 DNA is TGTGCCAGCAGCTTCGGGGGGAGTTCACCCCTCCACTTT.

The chain links TRBV27 to TRBJ2-7; a possible D gene is TRBD2 (5 bases). CDR1 and CDR2 from the germline V gene are MNHEY and SMNVEV (reference sequence). Trimming left V 3 bases short and J 4 bases short, with 13 bases between. The CDR3 has 14 amino acids. CDR3 nucleotides: TGTGCCAGCAGTTTCGGTGGCGCGGGTTACGAGCAGTACTTC. Translated, it gives CASSFGGAGYEQYF.

The chain employs TRBV27 and TRBJ1-1, with D perhaps matching TRBD1 (5 bases). CDR1 and CDR2 (germline): MNHEY, SMNVEV (reference sequence). Trimming removed 0 bases from V and 3 bases from J, with 8 bases in between. This CDR3 spans 14 amino acids. For the CDR3, the DNA is TGTGCCAGCAGTTTATCGGGGCTACACACTGAAGCTTTCTTT. Amino acid sequence: CASSLSGLHTEAFF.

The gene calls are TRBV5-5 and TRBJ1-4; 7 positions match TRBD1. Germline V gene lookup returns CDR1 SGHKS and CDR2 YYEKEE (reference sequence). Unmatched junction bases numbered 9, after V lost 3 bases and J lost 7 bases. The CDR3 sequence is 15 residues long. CDR3 nucleotides: TGTGCCAGCAGCTCGAGGGGGCAAAGGGGTGAAAAACTGTTTTTT. This codes for CASSSRGQRGEKLFF.

Worth noting for this clone: The sample carries other DNA sequences with the same CDR3. The rearrangement joins TRBV27 to TRBJ1-1, with a possible D match to TRBD1 (6 bases). The CDR3 sequence is 14 residues long. Germline CDR1 reads MNHEY; CDR2 reads SMNVEV (reference sequence). Trimming stripped 5 bases from V and 1 base from J, with 11 bases between. The CDR3 region is CASSRRGGNTEAFF. DNA of the CDR3: TGTGCCAGCAGTCGGAGAGGGGGGAACACTGAAGCTTTCTTT.

V is TRBV5-1 and J is TRBJ1-2; weak D call: TRBD1 (5 bases). V gave up 4 bases and J gave up 4 bases, with 14 bases separating them. The germline V gene has CDR1 SGHRS and CDR2 YFSETQ. The CDR3 has 14 residues. CDR3 nucleotides: TGCGCCAGCAGCGCAAGGGGTTGGGGCTATGGCTACACCTTC. It encodes CASSARGWGYGYTF.

The rearrangement links TRBV9 to TRBJ2-1; a weak D match, TRBD2 (6 bases). Trimming took 3 bases from V and 3 from J, leaving 16 bases between them. The CDR3 sequence is 16 residues long. CDR1 is SGDLS, CDR2 YYNGEE, per germline. The CDR3 nucleotides read TGTGCCAGCAGCGCCCGGTGGGAGGCGATCTACAATGAGCAGTTCTTC. This gives the protein CASSARWEAIYNEQFF.

The CDR3 nucleotides are TGTGCCTGGAGTGTACTAACGGTGAACACTGAAGCTTTCTTT. Amino acids: CAWSVLTVNTEAFF. The genes are TRBV30 and TRBJ1-1; D ambiguous. In germline, CDR1 is GTSNPN, CDR2 SVGIG (reference sequence). Deletions cut 0 bases from V and 0 bases from J, with 8 bases between. The CDR3 is 14 amino acids.